One sample yielded the 12 T cell receptor beta chains listed below, sequenced in a study of OX40 agonist ivuxolimab in advanced cancers. The data were produced by immunoSEQ multiplex PCR, yet TCRdb's version contains in-frame clones alone and is incomplete. Of tens of thousands of clones listed, 75% to 90% are singletons. The material sequenced was CD4+ or CD8+ T cells sorted from blood, taken in a trial of the OX40 agonist ivuxolimab. These receptors were obtained from an adult with an advanced solid tumor such as melanoma, head and neck, liver or kidney cancer.

Regarding this clone: Within the sample, other DNA sequences also encode this same CDR3. The gene calls are TRBV9 and TRBJ1-3; no reliable D call. V was shortened by 5 bases and J by 0 bases, with 3 bases between the two germline ends. Germline CDR1 SGDLS, CDR2 YYNGEE. The CDR3 runs to 12 residues. The CDR3 DNA reads TGTGCCAGCAGTCTCTCTGGAAACACCATATATTTT. Protein product: CASSLSGNTIYF.

This chain uses TRBV7-9 with TRBJ1-4; a weak D match, TRBD1 (5 bases). The germline CDR1 and CDR2 sequences are SEHNR and FQNEAQ (reference sequence). Trimming pared 1 base from V and 3 bases from J, leaving 9 bases between. The CDR3 consists of 15 residues. This chain's CDR3 is CASSLVQQANEKLFF. For the CDR3, the DNA is TGTGCCAGCAGCTTAGTTCAACAGGCTAATGAAAAACTGTTTTTT.

This chain connects TRBV10-3 to TRBJ1-5; 10 nucleotides agree with TRBD1. With V trimmed by 4 bases and J by 5 bases, 2 bases remained unmatched. The CDR3 length is 14 residues. Germline V gene data show CDR1 as ENHRY and CDR2 as SYGVKD. CDR3 nucleotides: TGTGCCATCAGTGTCGGACAGGGGGATCAGCCCCAGCATTTT. Translating gives CAISVGQGDQPQHF.

The chain carries TRBV10-3 and TRBJ2-2; TRBD2 matches at 7 bases. Germline V CDR1 and CDR2: ENHRY, SYGVKD. The junction had 3 bases not matched to a gene; V was cut back by 11 bases and J by 0 bases. The CDR3 covers 13 residues. CDR3 sequence reads: CAQRGTNTGELFF. CDR3 in DNA: TGTGCCCAGCGGGGTACGAACACCGGGGAGCTGTTTTTT.

CDR3 nucleotides: TGTGCCACCATCCGACAGACCCCCTACGAGCAGTACTTC. Its protein is CATIRQTPYEQYF. The chain is built from TRBV28 and TRBJ2-7, with a possible D match to TRBD1 (5 bases). Trimming took 10 bases from V and 2 from J, leaving 15 bases between them. Germline V gene data show CDR1 as MDHEN and CDR2 as SYDVKM. This CDR3 is built from 13 residues.

This clone was counted once. The rearrangement uses TRBV28 and TRBJ1-1; TRBD1 aligns across 9 bases. Germline CDR1 reads MDHEN; CDR2 reads SYDVKM. The CDR3 is made up of 16 amino acids. V shed 5 bases and J 4 bases; nucleotides not matched to a gene: 11. The chain's CDR3 is CASSREKQGASTEAFF. CDR3 in DNA: TGTGCCAGCAGTAGAGAAAAACAGGGGGCGAGCACTGAAGCTTTCTTT.

V and J are TRBV5-1 and TRBJ2-1; D not resolved. V was shortened by 0 bases and J by 0 bases, with 10 bases between the two germline ends. CDR3 size: 16 residues. Germline assignment: CDR1 SGHRS and CDR2 YFSETQ. CDR3 loop: CASSLAPPSSYNEQFF. Written as DNA, the CDR3 is TGCGCCAGCAGCTTGGCCCCGCCGAGCTCCTACAATGAGCAGTTCTTC.

The chain uses TRBV4-2 and TRBJ1-1; the match to TRBD1 covers 9 bases. The germline gives CDR1 LGHNA, CDR2 YNFKEQ. V lost 2 bases, J lost 5 bases, and 6 bases stayed unmatched. This CDR3 contains 15 residues. CDR3: CASSQRTGDVTEAFF. CDR3 bases: TGTGCCAGCAGCCAACGGACAGGGGATGTAACTGAAGCTTTCTTT.

This clone was seen just once. The chain is built from TRBV30 and TRBJ1-3; no clear D gene. Trimming took 4 bases from V and 0 from J, leaving 10 bases between them. The CDR3 loop spans 14 amino acids. Germline CDR1 GTSNPN, CDR2 SVGIG (reference sequence). CDR3 residues: CAWTLLGSGNTIYF. CDR3 nucleotide sequence: TGTGCCTGGACCCTCCTGGGCTCTGGAAACACCATATATTTT.

The chain links TRBV15 to TRBJ1-2, with D possibly being TRBD1 (6 bases). The CDR3 runs to 16 residues. The V and J ends lost 8 bases and 2 bases respectively, with 21 bases between them. Per germline, CDR1 LNHNV and CDR2 YYDKDF (reference sequence). CDR3 sequence reads: CATRSGRGIVNYGYTF. The CDR3 coding sequence is TGTGCCACCCGATCTGGCAGGGGCATTGTAAACTATGGCTACACCTTC.

The rearrangement uses TRBV12-5 and TRBJ2-2; unclear D gene. The CDR3 totals 16 residues. The germline gives CDR1 LGHNT, CDR2 FRNRAP. The V end lost 7 bases, the J end lost 4 bases, and 19 bases lay between the germline ends. The DNA for the CDR3 is TGTGCTAGTGCCAATAATCCCTCGGGTAGCACCGGGGAGCTGTTTTTT. Residues: CASANNPSGSTGELFF.

The gene calls are TRBV11-2 and TRBJ2-5; D might be TRBD1 or TRBD2, each matching 5 bases. From germline, CDR1 is SGHAT and CDR2 FQNNGV. Between the trimmed V and J ends, which lost 4 bases and 7 bases, there was a span of 13 bases. CDR3 length: 13 residues. This CDR3 reads CASSSDWDGTQYF. The CDR3 DNA sequence: TGTGCCAGCAGCTCGGACTGGGACGGGACCCAGTACTTC.